A single sample is the source of the 10 T cell receptor beta chains below, sequenced in a study of T cells after yellow fever vaccination. TCRdb redid the calling of the 5' RACE reads with MiXCR, one entry per CDR3 protein. The sample has roughly 320,000 distinct CDR3 sequences; approximately 12% are singletons. Sample: CD4+ T cells sorted from PBMCs, taken 45 days after the yellow fever booster vaccination. Source of these receptors: a man aged 18-30 years who received the YFV17D yellow fever vaccine.

The chain carries TRBV30 and TRBJ2-1, with 10 bases lining up with TRBD2. Germline-derived CDR1 and CDR2 are GTSNPN and SVGIG (reference sequence). The CDR3 has 18 residues. Unmatched junction bases numbered 15, after V lost 2 bases and J lost 5 bases. This chain's CDR3 is CAWSRRWTSGQDNNEQFF. The CDR3 nucleotides read TGTGCCTGGAGTCGGCGGTGGACTAGCGGACAAGACAACAATGAGCAGTTCTTC.

This clonotype was found many times. J is TRBJ2-5 and V is TRBV7-9; D unresolved. V was clipped by 6 bases and J by 3 bases, with 14 bases between them. There are 14 residues in the CDR3. Germline V CDR1 and CDR2: SEHNR, FQNEAQ (reference sequence). The CDR3: CASRQPTGKETQYF. In nucleotides, the CDR3 is TGTGCCAGCAGACAACCGACTGGAAAAGAGACCCAGTACTTC.

The chain couples TRBV19 to TRBJ1-2, with a tentative D call TRBD1 (6 bases). CDR3 length: 14 residues. Per the germline V gene, CDR1 is LNHDA and CDR2 is SQIVND (reference sequence). V was clipped by 5 bases and J by 3 bases, with 13 bases between them. The CDR3 loop is CASSGSGEHYGYTF. In nucleotides, the CDR3 is TGTGCCAGTAGTGGATCAGGGGAGCACTATGGCTACACCTTC.

The rearrangement joins TRBV5-1 to TRBJ1-1; D call uncertain. CDR1 and CDR2 from the germline V gene are SGHRS and YFSETQ. The CDR3 covers 15 residues. The germline V and J ends were trimmed by 0 bases and 1 base, with 10 bases remaining between them. The CDR3 reads CASSLGSAWNTEAFF. CDR3 coding DNA: TGCGCCAGCAGCTTGGGCTCTGCGTGGAACACTGAAGCTTTCTTT.

The CDR3 coding sequence is TGCAGTGCTAGAGATGGACAGCGCCCCGACGGTGAAAAACTGTTTTTT. It encodes CSARDGQRPDGEKLFF. The chain carries TRBV20-1 and TRBJ1-4; a possible D gene is TRBD1 (6 bases). Germline V gene lookup returns CDR1 DFQATT and CDR2 SNEGSKA (reference sequence). This CDR3 is 16 amino acids long. V was cut by 0 bases and J by 7 bases, with 18 bases left in between.

This clonotype was detected a few times. The V gene is TRBV20-1, the J gene TRBJ2-4; 11 bases map to TRBD1. The V gene's germline CDR1 is DFQATT and CDR2 SNEGSKA (reference sequence). The CDR3 sequence is 12 residues long. The junction had 2 bases not matched to a gene; V was cut back by 6 bases and J by 7 bases. The CDR3 nucleotides are TGCAGTGCGTGGACAGGGGGCAACATTCAGTACTTC. Amino acid sequence: CSAWTGGNIQYF.

This rearrangement joins TRBV18 to TRBJ1-1; tentative D call: TRBD1 (6 bases). The CDR3 runs to 13 residues. Trimming took 3 bases from V and 7 from J, leaving 12 bases between them. Germline CDR1 and CDR2: KGHSH and LQKENI. The CDR3 loop is CASSPRGADEAFF. The CDR3 coding sequence is TGTGCCAGCTCACCGCGGGGGGCGGATGAAGCTTTCTTT.

V and J are TRBV21-1 and TRBJ2-5; the table's D call, TRBD1, has no DNA check behind it. TRBV21-1 is classified as a pseudogene. The CDR3 consists of 14 residues. The CDR3 loop reads CASSKVGGEETQYF. Here the CDR3 DNA reads TGTGCCAGCAGCAAAGTGGGGGGAGAAGAGACCCAGTACTTC.

The gene calls are TRBV4-2 and TRBJ2-3, with D uncertain. V was shortened by 3 bases and J by 2 bases, with 12 bases between the two germline ends. This CDR3 comprises 15 residues. CDR1 and CDR2 (germline): LGHNA, YNFKEQ. The CDR3 sequence is CASSHGEKLTDTQYF. In DNA, the CDR3 is TGTGCCAGCAGCCATGGCGAGAAACTCACAGATACGCAGTATTTT.

CDR3 region: CSALAGWADTQYF. For the CDR3, the DNA is TGCAGTGCATTAGCGGGGTGGGCAGATACGCAGTATTTT. The V and J genes are TRBV20-1 and TRBJ2-3; the match to TRBD2 covers 8 bases. The CDR3 length is 13 residues. Germline values: CDR1 DFQATT, CDR2 SNEGSKA (reference sequence). V was clipped by 6 bases and J by 4 bases; unmatched bases: 6.